This entry features one T cell receptor (beta chain) sequence. CDR3 length: 14 amino acids. Germline assignment: CDR1 GTSNPN and CDR2 SVGIG (reference sequence). With 5 bases removed from V and 3 bases from J, the gap between germline ends came to 14 bases. This entry comes from a study of cytomegalovirus exposure and HLA in healthy donors. It was with 60 Vbeta and 13 Jbeta primers that the PCR ran. Clones were read by immunoSEQ multiplex PCR, and TCRdb kept only the in-frame ones, dropping some. Among roughly 100,000 clones listed, more than 65% were seen once. The material sequenced was PBMCs. The chain couples TRBV30 to TRBJ1-5, with no clear D. The clonotype comes from a middle-aged man in good health and CMV-seropositive. The DNA of the CDR3 is TGTGCCTGGGGGTATGAGGGCTTCAATCAGCCCCAGCATTTT. Protein sequence: CAWGYEGFNQPQHF.